Each of the 12 T cell receptor beta chains below was sequenced from the same sample in a study of T cell responses to AZD1222 COVID-19 vaccine. The repertoire was sequenced with immunoSEQ multiplex PCR; TCRdb's copy has only in-frame clones and lacks some. The sample lists approximately 150,000 clones; about 91% were seen once. The material sequenced was peripheral blood, taken on day 0 of AZD1222 vaccination. Receptor source: an adult in good health.

This rearrangement joins TRBV5-1 to TRBJ2-2, with 11 nucleotides matching TRBD2. The CDR3 runs to 15 residues. Per the germline V gene, CDR1 is SGHRS and CDR2 is YFSETQ. The V and J ends lost 5 bases and 6 bases, in that order; junction bases with no gene match: 6. The CDR3 DNA reads as TGCGCCAGCAGGGCTAGCGGGGGGAATGCCGGGGAGCTGTTTTTT. It specifies CASRASGGNAGELFF.

This chain uses TRBV6-4 with TRBJ2-1; D is unresolved. CDR1 is MRHNA, CDR2 SNTAGT, per germline. V was trimmed by 5 bases and J by 4 bases, leaving 12 bases between them. The CDR3 totals 14 residues. CDR3 protein: CASSWRQEYNEQFF. The CDR3 nucleotides are TGTGCCAGCAGTTGGCGGCAGGAATACAATGAGCAGTTCTTC.

This clone was seen just once. The chain is built from TRBV11-2 and TRBJ2-5, with TRBD1 identical over 8 bases. Trimming took 1 base from V and 4 from J; bases not matched to a gene: 5. The germline V gene has CDR1 SGHAT and CDR2 FQNNGV. The CDR3 is made up of 15 amino acids. CDR3 residues: CASSLVRGPGETQYF. The DNA of the CDR3 is TGTGCCAGCAGCTTAGTCAGGGGGCCGGGAGAGACCCAGTACTTC.

The chain employs TRBV6-2 or TRBV6-3 and TRBJ2-1, with D perhaps given as TRBD1 or TRBD2 (5 bases each). The length of the CDR3 is 16 residues. V was cut by 6 bases and J by 0 bases, with 15 bases left in between. The V gene's germline CDR1 is MNHEY and CDR2 SVGEGT. CDR3 residues: CASSPGRLSSYNEQFF. The CDR3 nucleotides are TGTGCCAGCAGCCCGGGACGGTTGAGCTCCTACAATGAGCAGTTCTTC.

The chain links TRBV4-2 to TRBJ1-5, with a possible D match to TRBD1 (5 bases). The V end was cut by 4 bases, the J end by 0 bases, with 10 bases between. The CDR3 has 15 amino acids. The V gene's germline CDR1 is LGHNA and CDR2 YNFKEQ. The CDR3 DNA reads as TGTGCCAGCAGCCGGGGGATTGATAGCAATCAGCCCCAGCATTTT. Protein product: CASSRGIDSNQPQHF.

The chain employs TRBV5-6 and TRBJ1-5; a weak D match, TRBD1 (5 bases). CDR3 size: 16 residues. Between the trimmed V and J ends, which lost 3 bases and 1 base, there was a span of 14 bases. The germline gives CDR1 SGHDT, CDR2 YYEEEE. The CDR3 region is CASSWGGRGSNQPQHF. The CDR3 DNA is TGTGCCAGCAGCTGGGGCGGGCGAGGGAGCAATCAGCCCCAGCATTTT.

The chain combines TRBV6-6 with TRBJ2-1; D might be TRBD1 (6 bases). The V end was cut by 6 bases, the J end by 6 bases, with 18 bases between. Germline CDR1 is MNHNY and CDR2 is SVGAGI (reference sequence). This CDR3 spans 15 amino acids. CDR3 protein: CASRLNREGGNEQFF. For the CDR3, the DNA is TGTGCCAGCAGGCTAAACAGGGAAGGCGGCAATGAGCAGTTCTTC.

Only one count was recorded for this clone. The gene calls are TRBV7-2 and TRBJ1-1; D not resolved. Germline V CDR1 and CDR2: SGHTA, FQGNSA. CDR3 length equals 13 residues. With 5 bases removed from V and 3 bases from J, the gap between germline ends came to 10 bases. CDR3 in DNA: TGTGCCAGCAGCATCGGCCCAGACACTGAAGCTTTCTTT. It yields the protein CASSIGPDTEAFF.

The rearrangement uses TRBV2 and TRBJ1-5; D gene uncertain. This CDR3 is 16 amino acids long. Trimming stripped 7 bases from V and 0 bases from J, with 16 bases between. Germline CDR1 and CDR2: SNHLY and FYNNEI. The DNA for the CDR3 is TGTGCCAGCACCTCCCAACCAGTAAATAGCAATCAGCCCCAGCATTTT. Protein sequence: CASTSQPVNSNQPQHF.

The genes are TRBV5-5 and TRBJ1-1; 8 bases agree with TRBD1. The CDR3 has 14 amino acids. Germline assignment: CDR1 SGHKS and CDR2 YYEKEE (reference sequence). V dropped 3 bases and J dropped 2; count of bases not matched to a gene: 3. CDR3 sequence reads: CASSWGQVNTEAFF. CDR3 nucleotide sequence: TGTGCCAGCAGCTGGGGACAGGTAAACACTGAAGCTTTCTTT. Based on the CDR3 plus reference TRBV5-5 and TRBJ1-1, the full variable domain is DAGVTQSPTHLIKTRGQQVTLRCSPISGHKSVSWYQQVLGQGPQFIFQYYEKEERGRGNFPDRFSARQFPNYSSELNVNALLLGDSALYLCASSWGQVNTEAFFGQGTRLTVV.

The genes are TRBV5-1 and TRBJ1-6; possibly TRBD1 for D (6 bases). CDR3 length: 17 residues. CDR1 and CDR2 from the germline V gene are SGHRS and YFSETQ. V dropped 4 bases and J dropped 0 bases, with 14 bases sitting between them. The CDR3 DNA reads as TGCGCCAGCAGCCGTGGACAGTCGAGCTCCTATAATTCACCCCTCCACTTT. Translation: CASSRGQSSSYNSPLHF.

The rearrangement uses TRBV7-2 and TRBJ1-5, with unresolved D. Germline V CDR1 and CDR2: SGHTA, FQGNSA. The length of the CDR3 is 17 residues. The V and J ends lost 1 base and 3 bases respectively, with 16 bases between them. CDR3 nucleotides: TGTGCCAGCAGCTTAGGGCCCCCGACGCTGGTCAATCAGCCCCAGCATTTT. This translates into CASSLGPPTLVNQPQHF.